The sequence of this T cell receptor (beta chain) was determined in a study of T cell clonotyping in hematopoietic cell transplantation. Profiled with immunoSEQ multiplex PCR; TCRdb holds only in-frame clones, not every one. The repertoire holds nearly 70,000 clones, with approximately 94% as singletons. The CDR3 runs to 12 residues. Per germline, CDR1 SGHAT and CDR2 FQNNGV. V lost 1 base and J lost 6, with 7 bases in between. The TCR comes from a man aged 45-60 years in good health. Some clones in this sample may be carry-over from other donors' samples. This chain links TRBV11-2 with TRBJ2-7; D is uncertain. The specimen was peripheral blood mononuclear cells. CDR3 nucleotides: TGTGCCAGCAGCTTAGCCCTGGCCGAGCAGTACTTC. This gives the protein CASSLALAEQYF.